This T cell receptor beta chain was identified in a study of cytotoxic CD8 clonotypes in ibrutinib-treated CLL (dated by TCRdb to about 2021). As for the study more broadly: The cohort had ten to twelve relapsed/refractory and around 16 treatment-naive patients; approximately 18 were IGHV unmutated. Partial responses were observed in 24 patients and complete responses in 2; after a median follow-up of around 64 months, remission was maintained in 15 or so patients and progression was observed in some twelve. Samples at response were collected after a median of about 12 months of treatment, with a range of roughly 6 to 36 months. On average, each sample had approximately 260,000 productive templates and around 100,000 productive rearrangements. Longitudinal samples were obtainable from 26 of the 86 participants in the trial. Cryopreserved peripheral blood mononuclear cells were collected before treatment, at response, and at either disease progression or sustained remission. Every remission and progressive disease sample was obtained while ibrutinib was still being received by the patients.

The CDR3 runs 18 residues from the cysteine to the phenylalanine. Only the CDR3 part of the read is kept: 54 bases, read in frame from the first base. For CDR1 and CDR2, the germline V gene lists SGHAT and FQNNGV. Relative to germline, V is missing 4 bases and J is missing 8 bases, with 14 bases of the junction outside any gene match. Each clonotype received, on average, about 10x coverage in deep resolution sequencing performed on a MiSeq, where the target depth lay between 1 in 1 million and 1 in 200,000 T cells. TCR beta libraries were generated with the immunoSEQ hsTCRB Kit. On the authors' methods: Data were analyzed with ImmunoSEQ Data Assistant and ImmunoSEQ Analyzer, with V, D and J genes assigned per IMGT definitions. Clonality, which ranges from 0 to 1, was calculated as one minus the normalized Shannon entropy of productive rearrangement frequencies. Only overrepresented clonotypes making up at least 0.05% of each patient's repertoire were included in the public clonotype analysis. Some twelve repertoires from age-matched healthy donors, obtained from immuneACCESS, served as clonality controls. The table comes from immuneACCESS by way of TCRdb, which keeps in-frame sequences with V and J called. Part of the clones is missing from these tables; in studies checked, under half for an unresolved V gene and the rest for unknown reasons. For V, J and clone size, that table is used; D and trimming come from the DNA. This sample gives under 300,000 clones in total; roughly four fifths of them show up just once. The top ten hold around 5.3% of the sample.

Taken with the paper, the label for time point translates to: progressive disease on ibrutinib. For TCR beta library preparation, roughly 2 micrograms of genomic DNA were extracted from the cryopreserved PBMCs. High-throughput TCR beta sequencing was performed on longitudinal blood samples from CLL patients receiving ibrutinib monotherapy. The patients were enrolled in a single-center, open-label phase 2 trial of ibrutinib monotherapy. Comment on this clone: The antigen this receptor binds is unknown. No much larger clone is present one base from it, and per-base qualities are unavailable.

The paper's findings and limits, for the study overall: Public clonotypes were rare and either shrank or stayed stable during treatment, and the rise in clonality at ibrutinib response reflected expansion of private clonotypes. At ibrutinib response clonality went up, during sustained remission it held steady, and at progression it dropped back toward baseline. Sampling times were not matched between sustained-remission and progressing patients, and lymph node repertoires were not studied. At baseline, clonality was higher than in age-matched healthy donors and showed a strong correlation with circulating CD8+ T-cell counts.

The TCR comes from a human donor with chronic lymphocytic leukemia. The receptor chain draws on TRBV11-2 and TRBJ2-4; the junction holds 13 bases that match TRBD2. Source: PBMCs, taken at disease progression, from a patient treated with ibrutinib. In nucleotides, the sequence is TGTGCCAGCAGCTACAGATCAACCGGGACTAGCGGGAACGACATTCAGTACTTC. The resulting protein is CASSYRSTGTSGNDIQYF.